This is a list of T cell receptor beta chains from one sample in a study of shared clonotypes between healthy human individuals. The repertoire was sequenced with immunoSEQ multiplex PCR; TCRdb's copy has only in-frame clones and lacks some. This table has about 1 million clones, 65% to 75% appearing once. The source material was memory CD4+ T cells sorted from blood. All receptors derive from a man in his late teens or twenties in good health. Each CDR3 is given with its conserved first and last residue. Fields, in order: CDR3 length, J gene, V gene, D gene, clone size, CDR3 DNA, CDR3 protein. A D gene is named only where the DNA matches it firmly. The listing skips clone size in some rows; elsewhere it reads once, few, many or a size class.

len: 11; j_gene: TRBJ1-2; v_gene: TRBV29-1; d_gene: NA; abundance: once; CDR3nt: TGCAGCGTTCGGGAGGATTATGGCTACACCTTC; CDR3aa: CSVREDYGYTF
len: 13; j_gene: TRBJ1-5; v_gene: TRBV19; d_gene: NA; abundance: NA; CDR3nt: TGTGCCAGTAGTTTCGGACCGAATCAGCCCCAGCATTTT; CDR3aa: CASSFGPNQPQHF
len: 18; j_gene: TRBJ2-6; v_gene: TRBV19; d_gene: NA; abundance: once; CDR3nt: TGTGCCAGTACTTCCAGTCTCCCGGGGGCCTTTGGGGCCAACGTCCTGACTTTC; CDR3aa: CASTSSLPGAFGANVLTF
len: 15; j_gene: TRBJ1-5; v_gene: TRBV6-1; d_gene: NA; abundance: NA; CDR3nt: TGTGCCAGCAGTTCGGACACTCCCAAAAAGCAGCCCCAGCATTTT; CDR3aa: CASSSDTPKKQPQHF
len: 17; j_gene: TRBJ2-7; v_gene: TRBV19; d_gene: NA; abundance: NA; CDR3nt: TGTGCCAGTAGTATAGTAGGGGGGTGGAGGGCCTCCTACGAGCAGTACTTC; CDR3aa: CASSIVGGWRASYEQYF
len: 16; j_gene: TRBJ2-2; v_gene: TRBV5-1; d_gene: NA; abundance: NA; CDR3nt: TGCGCCAGCAGCTTGGTCCAATTGTTGAACACCGGGGAGCTGTTTTTT; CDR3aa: CASSLVQLLNTGELFF
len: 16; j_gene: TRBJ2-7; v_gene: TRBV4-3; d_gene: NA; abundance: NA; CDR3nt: TGCGCCAGCAGCCAAGATCTAAGCGCAATTCCCTACGAGCAGTACTTC; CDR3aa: CASSQDLSAIPYEQYF
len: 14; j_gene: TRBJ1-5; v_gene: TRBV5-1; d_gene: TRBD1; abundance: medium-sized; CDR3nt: TGCGCCAGCAGCCCTTTGACAGGGGAACAGCCCCAGCATTTT; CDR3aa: CASSPLTGEQPQHF
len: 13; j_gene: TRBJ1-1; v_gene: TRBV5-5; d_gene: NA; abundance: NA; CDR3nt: TGTGCCAGCAGCGGGCAGGGATTCACTGAAGCTTTCTTT; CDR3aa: CASSGQGFTEAFF
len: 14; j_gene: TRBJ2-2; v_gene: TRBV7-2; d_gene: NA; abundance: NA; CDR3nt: TGTGCCAGCAGCTTAAGACAAAACACCGGGGAGCTGTTTTTT; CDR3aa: CASSLRQNTGELFF
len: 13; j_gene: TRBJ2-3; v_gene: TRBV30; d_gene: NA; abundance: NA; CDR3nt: TGTGCCTGGACCAGTTACGGTTCAGATACGCAGTATTTT; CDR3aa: CAWTSYGSDTQYF
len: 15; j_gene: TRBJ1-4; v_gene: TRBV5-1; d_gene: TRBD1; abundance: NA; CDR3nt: TGCGCCAGCAGCCCAGGGACAGTCACTAATGAAAAACTGTTTTTT; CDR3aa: CASSPGTVTNEKLFF
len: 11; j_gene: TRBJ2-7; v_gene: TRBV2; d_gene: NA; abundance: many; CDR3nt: TGTGCCAGCGCCATGGGGATCGAGCAGTACTTC; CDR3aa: CASAMGIEQYF
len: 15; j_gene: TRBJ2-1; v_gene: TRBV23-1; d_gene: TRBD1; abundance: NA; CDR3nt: TGCGCCAGCAGTCAACCGATCGACAGGGACACTGAGCAGTTCTTC; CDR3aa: CASSQPIDRDTEQFF
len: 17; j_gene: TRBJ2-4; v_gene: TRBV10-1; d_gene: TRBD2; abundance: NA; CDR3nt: TGCGCCAGCAGTGAGGGTGTAGCGGGAGTATCCAAAAACATTCAGTACTTC; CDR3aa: CASSEGVAGVSKNIQYF
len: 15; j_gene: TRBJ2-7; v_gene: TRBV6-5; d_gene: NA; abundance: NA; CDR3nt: TGTGCCAGCAGTTATGCCAGGGGCAACGCCTACGAGCAGTACTTC; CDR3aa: CASSYARGNAYEQYF
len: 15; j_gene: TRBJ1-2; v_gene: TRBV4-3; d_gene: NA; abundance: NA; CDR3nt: TGCGCCAGCAGCCAACGGTGGCCCGCTAACTATGGCTACACCTTC; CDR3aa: CASSQRWPANYGYTF
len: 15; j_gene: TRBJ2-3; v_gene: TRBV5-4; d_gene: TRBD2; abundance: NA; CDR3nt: TGTGCCAGCAGCCTAAATCGGGGGGGCCCAGATACGCAGTATTTT; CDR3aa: CASSLNRGGPDTQYF
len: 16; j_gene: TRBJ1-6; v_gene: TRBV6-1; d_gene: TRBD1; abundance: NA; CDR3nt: TGTGCCAGCAGTGAAGGCCACAGGGGGCCCAATTCACCCCTCCACTTT; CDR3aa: CASSEGHRGPNSPLHF
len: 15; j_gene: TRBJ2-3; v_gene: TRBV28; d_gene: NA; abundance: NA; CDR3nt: TGTGCCAGCGGTCAAGGGTCCGTCGGCACAGATACGCAGTATTTT; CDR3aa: CASGQGSVGTDTQYF
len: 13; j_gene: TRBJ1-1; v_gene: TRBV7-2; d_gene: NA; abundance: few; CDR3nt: TGTGCCAGCAGCCTCTCCGACAGGACTGAAGCTTTCTTT; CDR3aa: CASSLSDRTEAFF
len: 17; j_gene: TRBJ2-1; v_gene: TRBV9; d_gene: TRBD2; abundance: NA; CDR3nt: TGTGCCAGCAGCGGAACTAGCGGGAGAAGGGAAAATAATGAGCAGTTCTTC; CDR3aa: CASSGTSGRRENNEQFF
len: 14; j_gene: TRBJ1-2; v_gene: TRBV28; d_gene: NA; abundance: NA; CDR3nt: TGTGCCAGCAGTTTACAGAATACTTTGACTGGCTACACCTTC; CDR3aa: CASSLQNTLTGYTF
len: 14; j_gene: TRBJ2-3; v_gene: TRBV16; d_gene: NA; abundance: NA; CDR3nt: TGTGCCAGCAGCCAGTCCAGCTTTGCAGATACGCAGTATTTT; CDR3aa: CASSQSSFADTQYF
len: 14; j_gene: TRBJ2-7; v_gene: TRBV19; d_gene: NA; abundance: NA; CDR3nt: TGTGCCAGCACCGAGGGCAGGCATTCTTTAAAGCAGTACTTC; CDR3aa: CASTEGRHSLKQYF
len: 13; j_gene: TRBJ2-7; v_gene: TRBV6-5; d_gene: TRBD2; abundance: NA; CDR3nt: TGTGCCAGCAAAGCGGGAGGGGTTAACGAGCAGTACTTC; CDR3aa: CASKAGGVNEQYF
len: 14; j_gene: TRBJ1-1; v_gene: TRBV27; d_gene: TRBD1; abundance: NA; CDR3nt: TGTGCCAGCAGTTTCTTGGGACAGGGGACTGAAGCTTTCTTT; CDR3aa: CASSFLGQGTEAFF
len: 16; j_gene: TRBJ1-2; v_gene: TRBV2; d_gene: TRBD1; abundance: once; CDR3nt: TGTGCCAGCAGTCCGGTTGGGACAGGGTTTAACTATGGCTACACCTTC; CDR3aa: CASSPVGTGFNYGYTF
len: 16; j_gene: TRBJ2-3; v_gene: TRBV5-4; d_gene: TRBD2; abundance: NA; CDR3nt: TGTGCCAGCAGCAGCTATACTAGCGGAAGCACAGATACGCAGTATTTT; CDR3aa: CASSSYTSGSTDTQYF
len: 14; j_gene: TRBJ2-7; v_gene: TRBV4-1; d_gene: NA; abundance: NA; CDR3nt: TGCGCCAGCAGCCAAGAAAACAGATTCTACGAGCAGTACTTC; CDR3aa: CASSQENRFYEQYF
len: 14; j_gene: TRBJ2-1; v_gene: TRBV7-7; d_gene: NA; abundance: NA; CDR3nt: TGTGCTAGCAGCTTATATGGGTCGTACAATGAGCAGTTCTTC; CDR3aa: CASSLYGSYNEQFF
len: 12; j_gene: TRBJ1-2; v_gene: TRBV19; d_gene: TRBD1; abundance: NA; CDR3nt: TGTGCCAGTAGTGGGACAGGGAGCGGCTACACCTTC; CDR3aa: CASSGTGSGYTF
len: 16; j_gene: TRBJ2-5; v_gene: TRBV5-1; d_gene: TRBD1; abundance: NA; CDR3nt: TGCGCCAGCAGCTTGGTAGGACAGGGGTCTTTGGAGACCCAGTACTTC; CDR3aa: CASSLVGQGSLETQYF
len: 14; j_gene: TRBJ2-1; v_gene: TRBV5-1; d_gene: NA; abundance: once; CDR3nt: TGCGCCAGCAGCCCCCGGGACCGTGGGGATGAGCAGTTCTTC; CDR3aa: CASSPRDRGDEQFF
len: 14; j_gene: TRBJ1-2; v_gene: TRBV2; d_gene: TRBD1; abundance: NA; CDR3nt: TGTGCCAGCAGTGAAGAGGGGGCGCGCTCTGGCTACACCTTC; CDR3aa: CASSEEGARSGYTF
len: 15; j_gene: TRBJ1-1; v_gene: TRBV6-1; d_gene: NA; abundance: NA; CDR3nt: TGTGCCAGCAGTGGGGGGAACAGGATGAACACTGAAGCTTTCTTT; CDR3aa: CASSGGNRMNTEAFF
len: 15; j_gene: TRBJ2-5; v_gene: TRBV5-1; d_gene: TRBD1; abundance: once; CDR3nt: TGCGCCAGCAGCTTGGCGGGACAGGTCGAGGAGACCCAGTACTTC; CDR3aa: CASSLAGQVEETQYF
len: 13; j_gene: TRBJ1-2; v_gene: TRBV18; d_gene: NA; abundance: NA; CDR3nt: TGTGCCAGCTCACCCAGGACTGGGGAGGGCTACACCTTC; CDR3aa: CASSPRTGEGYTF
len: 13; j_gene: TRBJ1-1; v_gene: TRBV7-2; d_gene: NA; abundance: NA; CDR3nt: TGTGCCAGCAGCTTATACAGGGACACTGAAGCTTTCTTT; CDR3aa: CASSLYRDTEAFF
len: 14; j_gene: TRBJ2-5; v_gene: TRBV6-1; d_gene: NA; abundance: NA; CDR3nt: TGTGCCAGCAGCTGGAGGGGGACCCAAGAGACCCAGTACTTC; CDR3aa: CASSWRGTQETQYF
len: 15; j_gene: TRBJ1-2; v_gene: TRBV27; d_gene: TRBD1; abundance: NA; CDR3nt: TGTGCCAGCAGTCTGCACGGACAGGGTCTTATAGGCTACACCTTC; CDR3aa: CASSLHGQGLIGYTF
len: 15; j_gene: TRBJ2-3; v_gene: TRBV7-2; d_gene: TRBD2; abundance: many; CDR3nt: TGTGCCAGCAGCCCACTAGCGGGGAGAACAGATACGCAGTATTTT; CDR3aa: CASSPLAGRTDTQYF
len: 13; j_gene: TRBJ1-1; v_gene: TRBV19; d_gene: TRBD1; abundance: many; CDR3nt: TGTGCCACGGGACAGGGCCAGAACACTGAAGCTTTCTTT; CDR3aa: CATGQGQNTEAFF
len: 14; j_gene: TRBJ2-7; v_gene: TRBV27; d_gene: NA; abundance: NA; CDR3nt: TGTGCCAGCAGAGACCGGGTCCCACCATACGAGCAGTACTTC; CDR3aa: CASRDRVPPYEQYF